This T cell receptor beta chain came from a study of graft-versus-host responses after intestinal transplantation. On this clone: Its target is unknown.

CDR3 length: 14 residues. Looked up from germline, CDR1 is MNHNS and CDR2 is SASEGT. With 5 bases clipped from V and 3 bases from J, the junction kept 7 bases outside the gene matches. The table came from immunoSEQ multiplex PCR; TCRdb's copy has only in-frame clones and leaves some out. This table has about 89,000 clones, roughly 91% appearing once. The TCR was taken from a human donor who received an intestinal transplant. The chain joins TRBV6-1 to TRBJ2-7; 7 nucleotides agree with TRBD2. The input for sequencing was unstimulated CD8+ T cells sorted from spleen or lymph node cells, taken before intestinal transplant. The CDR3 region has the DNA TGTGCCAGCAGTTCCCTCGGGGGGAGCTACGAGCAGTACTTC. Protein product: CASSSLGGSYEQYF.